The entry below describes one T cell receptor beta chain. Antigen specificity is unknown. The method was immunoSEQ multiplex PCR; TCRdb's version includes in-frame clones alone and lacks a portion of them. The top ten hold 3% to 4.5% of the sample, which has about 120,000 clones, roughly 85% seen once. This CDR3 has 14 amino acids. Germline values: CDR1 WNHNN, CDR2 SYGVQD (reference sequence). The V and J ends lost 3 bases and 0 bases respectively, with 6 bases between them. The sample originates from a study of T cell responses to AZD1222 COVID-19 vaccine. Study-wide findings and caveats: Spike-wide vaccine-associated CD4 TCRs dominated at 160-218 and 743-854. As reported, nearly half of all spike-specific TCRs target variant regions that are unmutated.

The chain has TRBV10-1 and TRBJ1-3, with no clear D. This clonotype originated in an adult in good health. Sequences were derived from peripheral blood, sampled on day 0 of MenACWY control vaccination. CDR3 protein: CASSDGYSGNTIYF. The CDR3 DNA follows: TGCGCCAGCAGTGACGGCTACTCTGGAAACACCATATATTTT.